This TCR beta chain was recovered during a study of lymphopenia after photon versus proton radiotherapy. Assay used: immunoSEQ multiplex PCR; TCRdb lists only in-frame clones, some missing. The data contain about 33,000 clones, around 90% of them singletons. This clone has just a few counts. Trimming removed 1 base from V and 3 bases from J; junction bases left unmatched: 8. The CDR3 sequence is 16 residues long. In germline, CDR1 is LNHNV, CDR2 YYDKDF (reference sequence). Sample: peripheral blood, taken from a patient treated with photon-based radiotherapy. The V call is TRBV15, the J call TRBJ2-7; 8 bases map to TRBD1. The TCR was taken from a woman aged 45-59 years with pancreatic cancer. The CDR3, as DNA: TGTGCCACCAGCAGAGGAGGACAGGGCCTAGTCTACGAGCAGTACTTC. It specifies CATSRGGQGLVYEQYF.